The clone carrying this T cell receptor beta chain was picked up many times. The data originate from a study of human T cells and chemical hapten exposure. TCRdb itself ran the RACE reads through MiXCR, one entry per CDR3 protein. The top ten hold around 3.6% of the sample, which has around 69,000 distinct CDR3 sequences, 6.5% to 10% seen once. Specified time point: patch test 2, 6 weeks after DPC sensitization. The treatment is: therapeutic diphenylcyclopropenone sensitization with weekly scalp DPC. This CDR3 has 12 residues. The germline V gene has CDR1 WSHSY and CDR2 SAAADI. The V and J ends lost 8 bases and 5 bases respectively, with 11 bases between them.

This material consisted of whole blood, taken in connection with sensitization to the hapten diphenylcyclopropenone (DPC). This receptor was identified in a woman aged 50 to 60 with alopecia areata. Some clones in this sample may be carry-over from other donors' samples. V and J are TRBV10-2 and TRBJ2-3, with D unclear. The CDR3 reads CASLLPEDTQYF. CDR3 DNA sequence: TGCGCCAGCCTTCTCCCCGAAGATACGCAGTATTTT.